The next 32 T cell receptor beta chains were all read from a single sample in a study of identical twins. TCRdb re-called the 5' RACE reads through MiXCR, storing one row per CDR3 protein. Of some 900,000 distinct CDR3 sequences listed, around 12% are singletons. These same records also appear under a second study, on yellow fever vaccine responses in identical twins.

Source material: PBMCs. These receptors all stem from a woman aged 18-29 years in good health.

This clonotype was observed a handful of times. The V and J genes are TRBV7-6 and TRBJ2-3; TRBD1 is a possible D gene (6 bases). The CDR3 runs 16 residues. Trimming cost V 0 bases and J 0 bases, with 10 bases left between them. Germline V gene data show CDR1 as SGHVS and CDR2 as FNYEAQ. The CDR3 region is CASSLAGQLSTDTQYF. The CDR3 DNA follows: TGTGCCAGCAGCTTAGCCGGACAGCTCAGCACAGATACGCAGTATTTT.

The V gene is TRBV4-1, the J gene TRBJ1-5, with D possibly being TRBD1 (6 bases). Germline loops: CDR1 MGHRA, CDR2 YSYEKL. The CDR3 contains 16 residues. Deletions cut 1 base from V and 0 bases from J, with 10 bases between. CDR3: CASSQVRTDSNQPQHF. The CDR3 DNA reads TGCGCCAGCAGCCAAGTCAGGACAGATAGCAATCAGCCCCAGCATTTT.

This clonotype came up many times. V usage is TRBV9 and J usage is TRBJ2-3; no definite D call. CDR3 length equals 15 residues. The germline CDR1 and CDR2 sequences are SGDLS and YYNGEE. Trimming took off 3 bases at V and 0 bases at J, with 11 bases between the two ends. The CDR3 loop reads CASSDQQTSTDTQYF. The CDR3 DNA reads as TGTGCCAGCAGCGACCAGCAGACCAGCACAGATACGCAGTATTTT.

This clonotype has just a few counts. The chain joins TRBV6-1 to TRBJ1-3; D ambiguous. CDR1 is MNHNS, CDR2 SASEGT, per germline. CDR3 length equals 15 residues. Trimming took 2 bases from V and 0 from J, leaving 8 bases between them. The CDR3 loop is CASSELGSSGNTIYF. Here the CDR3 DNA reads TGTGCCAGCAGTGAATTGGGCAGCTCTGGAAACACCATATATTTT.

Ten or more counts support this clonotype. The chain is built from TRBV7-9 and TRBJ2-5, with D unresolved. Between the trimmed V and J ends, which lost 4 bases and 1 base, there was a span of 10 bases. This CDR3 spans 14 amino acids. Looked up from germline, CDR1 is SEHNR and CDR2 is FQNEAQ (reference sequence). This CDR3 is CASSSTVSQETQYF. CDR3 sequence (DNA): TGTGCCAGCAGCTCTACAGTAAGCCAAGAGACCCAGTACTTC.

This clonotype was detected many times. The chain recombines TRBV5-1 with TRBJ2-4, with D perhaps matching TRBD2 (5 bases). Germline loops: CDR1 SGHRS, CDR2 YFSETQ. V shed 3 bases and J shed 3 bases, with 13 bases lying between them. CDR3 length: 15 residues. DNA for the CDR3: TGCGCCAGCAGCTCCAGCGAGGGAAGCAAAAACATTCAGTACTTC. Translated, it gives CASSSSEGSKNIQYF. The full variable domain, with the rest looked up from reference TRBV5-1 and TRBJ2-4, is KAGVTQTPRYLIKTRGQQVTLSCSPISGHRSVSWYQQTPGQGLQFLFEYFSETQRNKGNFPGRFSGRQFSNSRSEMNVSTLELGDSALYLCASSSSEGSKNIQYFGAGTRLSVL.

This chain links TRBV5-1 with TRBJ2-6, with unresolved D. CDR1 SGHRS and CDR2 YFSETQ come from the germline V gene. Trimming cost V 4 bases and J 0 bases, with 11 bases left between them. The CDR3 spans 16 residues. CDR3 in amino acids: CASSPTWDSGANVLTF. The CDR3 nucleotides are TGCGCCAGCAGCCCCACATGGGACTCTGGGGCCAACGTCCTGACTTTC.

Only a few counts were recorded for this clonotype. The chain has TRBV27 and TRBJ2-2, with D possibly called TRBD1 or TRBD2 (5 bases each). Germline V gives CDR1 MNHEY, CDR2 SMNVEV (reference sequence). CDR3 length: 15 amino acids. V lost 5 bases and J lost 0, with 10 bases in between. The CDR3 bases are TGTGCCAGCAGTCGGGACCTCCCGAACACCGGGGAGCTGTTTTTT. Translating it yields CASSRDLPNTGELFF.

The V and J genes are TRBV7-9 and TRBJ1-2; 8 bases line up with TRBD1. Trimming cost V 6 bases and J 8 bases; bases outside gene matches: 8. Germline lookup yields CDR1 SEHNR and CDR2 FQNEAQ (reference sequence). The CDR3 runs to 13 residues. CDR3 protein: CASRKDRVRGYTF. Here the CDR3 DNA reads TGTGCCAGCAGAAAGGACAGGGTTAGAGGCTACACCTTC. The full variable domain, in which reference TRBV7-9 and TRBJ1-2 provide the parts outside the CDR3, is DTGVSQNPRHKITKRGQNVTFRCDPISEHNRLYWYRQTLGQGPEFLTYFQNEAQLEKSRLLSDRFSAERPKGSFSTLEIQRTEQGDSAMYLCASRKDRVRGYTFGSGTRLTVV.

This clonotype was recorded many times. The V call is TRBV6-5, the J call TRBJ2-2; TRBD2 matches at 7 bases. This CDR3 spans 16 amino acids. The ends lost 0 bases at V and 4 bases at J; junction bases unmatched: 5. Germline lookup yields CDR1 MNHEY and CDR2 SVGAGI. The CDR3 is CASSYSSGAGTGELFF. The CDR3 DNA reads as TGTGCCAGCAGTTACTCGAGCGGGGCGGGCACCGGGGAGCTGTTTTTT.

This clonotype was counted only a few times. The gene calls are TRBV2 and TRBJ1-6, with D maybe TRBD1 (6 bases). Trimming left V 3 bases short and J 9 bases short, with 12 bases between. The CDR3 extends over 14 amino acids. Germline V gene sequence: CDR1 SNHLY, CDR2 FYNNEI. The CDR3 sequence: CASSDFRGASPLHF. As DNA, the CDR3 is TGTGCCAGCAGTGATTTCAGGGGCGCTTCACCCCTCCACTTT.

This chain links TRBV19 with TRBJ2-2; D possibly uses TRBD1 or TRBD2 (5 bases each). Trimming shortened V by 6 bases and J by 2 bases, and 13 bases separated the two germline ends. There are 15 residues in the CDR3. Germline CDR1 and CDR2: LNHDA and SQIVND (reference sequence). The CDR3 sequence is CASRLGTVNTGELFF. The CDR3 nucleotides read TGTGCCAGTAGGCTAGGGACGGTCAACACCGGGGAGCTGTTTTTT.

The chain joins TRBV25-1 to TRBJ2-1, with 10 bases that match TRBD2. Germline CDR1 and CDR2: MGHDK and SYGVNS. The CDR3 covers 15 residues. Losses at the gene ends were 2 bases for V and 7 bases for J; bases not matched to a gene: 5. The CDR3 protein is CASSELAGEDNEQFF. The CDR3 DNA reads TGTGCCAGCAGTGAACTAGCGGGAGAGGATAATGAGCAGTTCTTC.

In this sample, this clonotype turned up many times. The CDR3: CNGLAGTRSYEQYF. DNA of the CDR3: TGCAACGGACTAGCGGGAACTCGGTCCTACGAGCAGTACTTC. The gene calls are TRBV20-1 and TRBJ2-7; 12 nucleotides align to TRBD2. The CDR3 has 14 residues. Germline V lookup: CDR1 DFQATT, CDR2 SNEGSKA (reference sequence).

This clonotype was detected a few times. This chain joins TRBV24-1 and TRBJ2-1; 8 bases are shared with TRBD1. With 3 bases clipped from V and 7 bases from J, the junction kept 16 bases outside the gene matches. CDR1 and CDR2 from the germline V gene are KGHDR and SFDVKD. The CDR3 covers 18 residues. The CDR3, as DNA: TGTGCCACCAGTGATACACTCGACAGGGGCGAAAATCGGAATGAGCAGTTCTTC. As protein: CATSDTLDRGENRNEQFF.

This clonotype showed up just a few times. This sequence joins TRBV20-1 and TRBJ2-7; 12 bases line up with TRBD2. V was clipped by 3 bases and J by 2 bases; unmatched bases: 14. Germline V lookup: CDR1 DFQATT, CDR2 SNEGSKA (reference sequence). The CDR3 totals 18 residues. The CDR3 DNA follows: TGCAGTGCTAGCTCTGTGGCTAGCGGGAGGGGGGCTCCCTACGAGCAGTACTTC. Amino acids: CSASSVASGRGAPYEQYF.

The sample holds a few counts of this clonotype. The chain recombines TRBV6-1 with TRBJ2-1; maybe TRBD1 (6 bases). V lost 9 bases and J 0 bases, leaving 18 bases between the germline ends. CDR3 size: 16 residues. Germline V CDR1 and CDR2: MNHNS, SASEGT. The DNA of the CDR3 is TGTGCCAGTTCCCGACAGGACGGAAGCTCCTACAATGAGCAGTTCTTC. This codes for CASSRQDGSSYNEQFF.

Only a few counts were recorded for this clonotype. The rearrangement links TRBV5-1 to TRBJ2-1; 7 nucleotides line up with TRBD2. Germline-derived CDR1 and CDR2 are SGHRS and YFSETQ. The ends lost 4 bases at V and 0 bases at J; junction bases unmatched: 13. The CDR3 consists of 18 residues. The CDR3 here is CASSPTPASGSSYNEQFF. CDR3 bases: TGCGCCAGCAGCCCGACCCCAGCTAGCGGTAGCTCCTACAATGAGCAGTTCTTC.

The chain joins TRBV27 to TRBJ2-6, with 7 positions matching TRBD1. The CDR3 has 17 residues. After removal of 5 bases from V and 0 bases from J, the junction contained 7 bases not matched to a gene. Per germline, CDR1 MNHEY and CDR2 SMNVEV (reference sequence). The CDR3 loop is CASSPRDSFSGANVLTF. The CDR3 nucleotides are TGTGCCAGCAGTCCCCGGGACAGCTTCTCTGGGGCCAACGTCCTGACTTTC.

This sequence joins TRBV11-2 and TRBJ2-2; TRBD2 matches at 7 bases. Germline V gene data show CDR1 as SGHAT and CDR2 as FQNNGV. With 2 bases clipped from V and 4 bases from J, the junction kept 7 bases outside the gene matches. The CDR3 has 16 residues. This CDR3 is CASSLQASGATGELFF. In nucleotides, the CDR3 is TGTGCCAGCAGCTTACAGGCCAGCGGGGCCACCGGGGAGCTGTTTTTT.

The chain combines TRBV18 with TRBJ1-1, with D uncertain. Germline V gives CDR1 KGHSH, CDR2 LQKENI. Trimming shortened V by 0 bases and J by 5 bases, and 19 bases separated the two germline ends. The CDR3 totals 17 residues. CDR3 region: CASSPPNRPPDGTEAFF. The CDR3 coding sequence is TGTGCCAGCTCACCACCGAACCGACCGCCAGACGGGACTGAAGCTTTCTTT.

The sample holds a few counts of this clonotype. The genes are TRBV2 and TRBJ2-1; 8 bases fit TRBD2. Germline loops: CDR1 SNHLY, CDR2 FYNNEI. The V segment lost 5 bases and the J segment 6 bases; nucleotides outside the gene matches: 9. The CDR3 runs 15 residues. The CDR3: CASSTGTSIPNEQFF. CDR3 DNA: TGTGCCAGCAGTACCGGGACTAGTATCCCCAATGAGCAGTTCTTC.

In this sample, this clonotype turned up many times. The chain joins TRBV7-8 to TRBJ1-2, with TRBD1 matching over 8 bases. CDR1 and CDR2 from the germline V gene are SGHVS and FQNEAQ. The CDR3 sequence is 15 residues long. J was trimmed by 0 bases and V by 5 bases; bases with no gene match: 5. Written as DNA, the CDR3 is TGTGCCAGCAGCCTCCAGGGGGCCTCTAACTATGGCTACACCTTC. Residues: CASSLQGASNYGYTF.

This clonotype appeared a few times. The V and J genes are TRBV2 and TRBJ2-7; D gene unclear. V was pared by 2 bases and J by 1 base, with 6 bases between. The CDR3 sequence is 13 residues long. From germline, CDR1 is SNHLY and CDR2 FYNNEI. The CDR3 bases are TGTGCCAGCAGTGAAAGAGGTTCCTACGAGCAGTACGTC. Residues: CASSERGSYEQYV.

This clonotype was counted only a few times. This chain links TRBV5-1 with TRBJ2-1, with TRBD2 as a possible D gene (6 bases). Trimming left V 7 bases short and J 7 bases short, with 15 bases between. From germline, CDR1 is SGHRS and CDR2 YFSETQ. This CDR3 contains 13 residues. The CDR3 sequence is CASRAGPSNEQFF. The CDR3, as DNA: TGCGCCAGCCGCGCGGGGCCCTCTAATGAGCAGTTCTTC. The full variable domain, in which reference TRBV5-1 and TRBJ2-1 provide the parts outside the CDR3, is KAGVTQTPRYLIKTRGQQVTLSCSPISGHRSVSWYQQTPGQGLQFLFEYFSETQRNKGNFPGRFSGRQFSNSRSEMNVSTLELGDSALYLCASRAGPSNEQFFGPGTRLTVL.

This clonotype was detected many times. The chain carries TRBV6-4 and TRBJ1-1; D not certain. The germline V gene has CDR1 MRHNA and CDR2 SNTAGT. CDR3 length equals 14 residues. Between the trimmed V and J ends, which lost 4 bases and 5 bases, there was a span of 14 bases. In nucleotides, the CDR3 is TGTGCCAGCAGTGCCCGATCTTCGGGGACTGAAGCTTTCTTT. It yields the protein CASSARSSGTEAFF.

This clonotype was seen only a few times. The rearrangement links TRBV6-4 to TRBJ2-5; TRBD2 aligns across 12 bases. The germline CDR1 and CDR2 sequences are MRHNA and SNTAGT. The CDR3 is 15 amino acids. V lost 4 bases to trimming and J lost 3 bases; unmatched junction nucleotides: 3. Written as DNA, the CDR3 is TGTGCCAGCAGTGCGACTAGCGGGGGCGAAGAGACCCAGTACTTC. Protein product: CASSATSGGEETQYF.

For the CDR3, the DNA is TGTGCCAGCAGCTTAGGAGTGGGTAGCGAGCAGTACGTC. The encoded protein is CASSLGVGSEQYV. The genes are TRBV7-2 and TRBJ2-7; D gene unclear. The CDR3 length is 13 residues. Germline CDR1 is SGHTA and CDR2 is FQGNSA. The V and J ends lost 1 base and 6 bases respectively, with 10 bases between them.

The rearrangement uses TRBV24-1 and TRBJ2-7; TRBD2 matches at 8 bases. There are 18 residues in the CDR3. The junction had 18 bases not matched to a gene; V was cut back by 5 bases and J by 4 bases. Germline values: CDR1 KGHDR, CDR2 SFDVKD. CDR3 bases: TGTGCCACCAGTGGAGAGATCGGACTAGCATATGGGGCTTACGAGCAGTACTTC. Its translation is CATSGEIGLAYGAYEQYF.

In its sample, this clonotype was seen many times. The chain recombines TRBV6-1 with TRBJ2-2; 7 nucleotides align to TRBD2. The V and J ends lost 7 bases and 7 bases, in that order; junction bases with no gene match: 9. Germline values: CDR1 MNHNS, CDR2 SASEGT. The CDR3 runs 14 residues. CDR3 loop: CASIRGRGNGELFF. CDR3 sequence (DNA): TGTGCCAGCATCCGCGGGCGGGGGAACGGGGAGCTGTTTTTT.

The gene calls are TRBV19 and TRBJ1-1; D gene uncertain. Germline V gene data show CDR1 as LNHDA and CDR2 as SQIVND (reference sequence). V dropped 6 bases and J dropped 0 bases, with 14 bases sitting between them. The CDR3 is 15 amino acids. Written as DNA, the CDR3 is TGTGCCAGTAGCCTGCTTGGCCCTATGAACACTGAAGCTTTCTTT. Encoded protein: CASSLLGPMNTEAFF.

This clonotype was seen many times. This chain joins TRBV20-1 and TRBJ1-6; 9 nucleotides match TRBD1. The length of the CDR3 is 12 residues. Germline V gene lookup returns CDR1 DFQATT and CDR2 SNEGSKA (reference sequence). In DNA, the CDR3 is TGCAGCGCTGGACAGGGGAATTCACCCCTCCACTTT. The encoded protein is CSAGQGNSPLHF.